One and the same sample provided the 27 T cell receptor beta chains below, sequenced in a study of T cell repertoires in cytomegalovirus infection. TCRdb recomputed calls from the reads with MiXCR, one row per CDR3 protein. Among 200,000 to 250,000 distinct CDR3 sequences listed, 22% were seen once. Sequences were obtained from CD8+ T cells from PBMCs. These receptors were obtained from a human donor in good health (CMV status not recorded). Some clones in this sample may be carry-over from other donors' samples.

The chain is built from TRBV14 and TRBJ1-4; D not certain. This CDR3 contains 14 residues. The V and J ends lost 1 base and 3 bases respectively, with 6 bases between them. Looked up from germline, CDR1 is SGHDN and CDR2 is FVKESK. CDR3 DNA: TGTGCCAGCAGCCAAGCTCGCCCTAATGAAAAACTGTTTTTT. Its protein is CASSQARPNEKLFF.

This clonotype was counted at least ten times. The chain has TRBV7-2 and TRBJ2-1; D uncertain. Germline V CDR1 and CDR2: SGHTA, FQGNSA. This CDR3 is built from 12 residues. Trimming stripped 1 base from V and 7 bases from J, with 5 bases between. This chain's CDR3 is CASSLVANEQFF. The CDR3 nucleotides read TGTGCCAGCAGCTTAGTAGCAAATGAGCAGTTCTTC. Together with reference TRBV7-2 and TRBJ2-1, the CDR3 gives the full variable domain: GAGVSQSPSNKVTEKGKDVELRCDPISGHTALYWYRQSLGQGLEFLIYFQGNSAPDKSGLPSDRFSAERTGGSVSTLTIQRTQQEDSAVYLCASSLVANEQFFGPGTRLTVL.

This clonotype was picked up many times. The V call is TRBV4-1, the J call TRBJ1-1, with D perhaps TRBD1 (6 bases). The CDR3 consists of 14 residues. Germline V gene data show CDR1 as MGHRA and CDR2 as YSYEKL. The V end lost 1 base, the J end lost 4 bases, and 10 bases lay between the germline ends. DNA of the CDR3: TGCGCCAGCAGCCAAGTCCAGGGGCCCACTGAAGCTTTCTTT. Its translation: CASSQVQGPTEAFF.

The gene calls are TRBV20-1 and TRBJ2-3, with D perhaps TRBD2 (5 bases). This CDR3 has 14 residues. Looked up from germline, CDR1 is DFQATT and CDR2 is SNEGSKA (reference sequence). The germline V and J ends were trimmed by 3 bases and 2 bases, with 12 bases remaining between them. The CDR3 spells CSASGVTDTDTQYF. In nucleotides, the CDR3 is TGCAGTGCTAGCGGGGTGACTGACACAGATACGCAGTATTTT.

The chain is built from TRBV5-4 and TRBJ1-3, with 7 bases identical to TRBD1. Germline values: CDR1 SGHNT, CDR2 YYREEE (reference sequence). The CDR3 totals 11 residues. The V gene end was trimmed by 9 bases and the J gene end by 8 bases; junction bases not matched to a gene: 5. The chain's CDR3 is CATRQGDTIYF. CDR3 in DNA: TGTGCCACCCGACAGGGTGACACCATATATTTT.

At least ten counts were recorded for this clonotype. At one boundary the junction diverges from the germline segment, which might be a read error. CDR3 coding DNA: TGTGCAAGCAGCTTATATCCCGAAACCTTAAACACCGGGGAGCTGTTTTTT. Its protein is CASSLYPETLNTGELFF. The chain links TRBV7-3 to TRBJ2-2; D call uncertain. From germline, CDR1 is SGHTA and CDR2 FQGTGA. This CDR3 is built from 17 residues.

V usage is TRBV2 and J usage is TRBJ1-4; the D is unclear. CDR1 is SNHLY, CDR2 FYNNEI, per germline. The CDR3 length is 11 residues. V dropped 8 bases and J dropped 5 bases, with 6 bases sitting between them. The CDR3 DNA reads TGTGCCAGCCGCCCGAATGAAAAACTGTTTTTT. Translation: CASRPNEKLFF.

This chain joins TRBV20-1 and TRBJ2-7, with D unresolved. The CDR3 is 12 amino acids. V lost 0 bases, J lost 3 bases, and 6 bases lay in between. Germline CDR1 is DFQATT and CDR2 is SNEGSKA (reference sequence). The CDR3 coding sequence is TGCAGTGCTAGAGATTCAAACTACGAGCAGTACTTC. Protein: CSARDSNYEQYF.

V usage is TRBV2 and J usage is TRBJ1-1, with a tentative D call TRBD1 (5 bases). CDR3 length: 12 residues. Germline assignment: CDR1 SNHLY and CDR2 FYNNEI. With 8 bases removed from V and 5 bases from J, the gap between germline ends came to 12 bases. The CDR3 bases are TGTGCCAGCGGGACCTCATGGACTGAAGCTTTCTTT. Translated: CASGTSWTEAFF.

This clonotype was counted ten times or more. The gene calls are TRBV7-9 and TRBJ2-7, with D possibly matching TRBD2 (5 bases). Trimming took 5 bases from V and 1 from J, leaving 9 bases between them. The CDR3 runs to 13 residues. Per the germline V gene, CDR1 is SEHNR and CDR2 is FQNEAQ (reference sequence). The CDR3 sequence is CASSAPGSYEQYF. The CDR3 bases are TGTGCCAGCAGCGCTCCGGGGTCCTACGAGCAGTACTTC.

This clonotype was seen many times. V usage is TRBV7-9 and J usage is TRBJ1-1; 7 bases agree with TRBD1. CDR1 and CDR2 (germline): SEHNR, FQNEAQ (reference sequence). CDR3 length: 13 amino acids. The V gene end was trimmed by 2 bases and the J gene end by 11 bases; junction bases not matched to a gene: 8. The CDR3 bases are TGTGCCAGCAGCTTAACAGGGGCATGGGCCGCTTTCTTT. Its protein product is CASSLTGAWAAFF.

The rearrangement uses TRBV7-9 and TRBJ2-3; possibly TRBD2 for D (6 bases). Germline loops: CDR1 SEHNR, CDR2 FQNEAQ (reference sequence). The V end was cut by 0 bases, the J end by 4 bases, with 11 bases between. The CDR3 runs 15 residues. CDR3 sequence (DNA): TGTGCCAGCAGCTTAGCAGGCGCTAGCGCAGATACGCAGTATTTT. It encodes CASSLAGASADTQYF.

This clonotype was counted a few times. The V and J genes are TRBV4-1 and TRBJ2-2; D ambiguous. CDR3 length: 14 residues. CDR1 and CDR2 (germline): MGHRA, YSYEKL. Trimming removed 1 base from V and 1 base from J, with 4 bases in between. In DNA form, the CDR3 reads TGCGCCAGCAGCCAAGTTTTGAACACCGGGGAGCTGTTTTTT. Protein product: CASSQVLNTGELFF.

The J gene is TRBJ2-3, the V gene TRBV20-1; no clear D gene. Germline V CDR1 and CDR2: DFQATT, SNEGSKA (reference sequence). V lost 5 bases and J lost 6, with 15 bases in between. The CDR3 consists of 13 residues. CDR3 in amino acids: CSASLTAPDTQYF. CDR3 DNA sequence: TGCAGTGCTTCCCTAACTGCCCCCGATACGCAGTATTTT.

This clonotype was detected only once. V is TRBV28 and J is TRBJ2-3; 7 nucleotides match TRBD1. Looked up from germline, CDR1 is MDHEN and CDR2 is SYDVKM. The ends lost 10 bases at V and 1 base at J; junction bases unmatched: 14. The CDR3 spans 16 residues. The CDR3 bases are TGTGCCAACAGGGGATTTCCGAGGTCCGGCACAGATACGCAGTATTTT. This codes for CANRGFPRSGTDTQYF.

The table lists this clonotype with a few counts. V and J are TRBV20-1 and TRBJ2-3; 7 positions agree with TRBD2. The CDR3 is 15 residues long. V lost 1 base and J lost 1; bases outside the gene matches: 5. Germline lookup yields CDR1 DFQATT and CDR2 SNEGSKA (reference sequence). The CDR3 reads CSARVLATGTDTQYF. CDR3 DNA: TGCAGTGCTAGAGTACTAGCGACTGGCACAGATACGCAGTATTTT.

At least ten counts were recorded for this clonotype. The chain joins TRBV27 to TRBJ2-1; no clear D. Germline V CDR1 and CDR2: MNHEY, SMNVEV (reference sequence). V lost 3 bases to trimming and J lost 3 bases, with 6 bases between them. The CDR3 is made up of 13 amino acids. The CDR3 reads CASSLYLYNEQFF. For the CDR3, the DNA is TGTGCCAGCAGTTTGTACCTCTACAATGAGCAGTTCTTC.

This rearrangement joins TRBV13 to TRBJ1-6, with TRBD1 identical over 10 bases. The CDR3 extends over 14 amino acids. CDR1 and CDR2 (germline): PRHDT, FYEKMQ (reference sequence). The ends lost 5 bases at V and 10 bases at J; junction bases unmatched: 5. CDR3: CASSLDRGRSPLHF. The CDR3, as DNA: TGTGCCAGCAGCCTCGACAGGGGGCGATCACCCCTCCACTTT.

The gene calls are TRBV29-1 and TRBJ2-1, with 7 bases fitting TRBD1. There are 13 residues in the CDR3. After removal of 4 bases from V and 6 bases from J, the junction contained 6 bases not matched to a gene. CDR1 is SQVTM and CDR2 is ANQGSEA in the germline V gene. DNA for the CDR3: TGCAGCGTTGCAGGGGGATTGTCCAATGAGCAGTTCTTC. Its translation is CSVAGGLSNEQFF.

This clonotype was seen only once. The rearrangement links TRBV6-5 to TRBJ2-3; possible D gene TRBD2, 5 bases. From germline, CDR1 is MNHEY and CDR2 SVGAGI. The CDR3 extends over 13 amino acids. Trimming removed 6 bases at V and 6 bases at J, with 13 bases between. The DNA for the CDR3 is TGTGCCAGCAGCCGTACTAGTGCGGATACGCAGTATTTT. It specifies CASSRTSADTQYF.

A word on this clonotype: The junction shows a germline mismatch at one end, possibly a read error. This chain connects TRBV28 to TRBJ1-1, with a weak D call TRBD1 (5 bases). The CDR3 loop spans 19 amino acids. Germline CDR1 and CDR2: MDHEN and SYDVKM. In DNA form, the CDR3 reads TGTGTCAGCAGTTTAAAGGTCCGTCGCAGGGAAGGGCTGGGCACTGAAGCTTTCTTT. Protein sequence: CVSSLKVRRREGLGTEAFF. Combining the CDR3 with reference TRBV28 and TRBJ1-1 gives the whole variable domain DVKVTQSSRYLVKRTGEKVFLECVQDMDHENMFWYRQDPGLGLRLIYFSYDVKMKEKGDIPEGYSVSREKKERFSLILESASTNQTSMYLCVSSLKVRRREGLGTEAFFGQGTRLTVV.

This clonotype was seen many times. Here the CDR3 DNA reads TGTGCCAGCAGCGCCGGGACCTACTCTGGAAACACCATATATTTT. As protein: CASSAGTYSGNTIYF. The chain couples TRBV5-4 to TRBJ1-3, with D perhaps TRBD1 (5 bases). Trimming left V 4 bases short and J 0 bases short, with 11 bases between. The CDR3 covers 15 residues. CDR1 and CDR2 from the germline V gene are SGHNT and YYREEE (reference sequence).

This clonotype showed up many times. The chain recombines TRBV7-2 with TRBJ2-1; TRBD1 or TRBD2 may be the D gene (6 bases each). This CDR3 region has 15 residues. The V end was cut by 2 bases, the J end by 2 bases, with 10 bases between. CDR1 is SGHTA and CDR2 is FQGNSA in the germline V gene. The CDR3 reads CASSLRGPPYNEQFF. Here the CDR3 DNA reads TGTGCCAGCAGCTTACGGGGGCCCCCCTACAATGAGCAGTTCTTC.

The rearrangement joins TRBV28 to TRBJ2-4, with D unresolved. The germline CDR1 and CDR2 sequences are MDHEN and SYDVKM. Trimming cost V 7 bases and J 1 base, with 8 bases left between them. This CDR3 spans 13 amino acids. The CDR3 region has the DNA TGTGCCAGCACTGAGGTGGCCAAAAACATTCAGTACTTC. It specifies CASTEVAKNIQYF. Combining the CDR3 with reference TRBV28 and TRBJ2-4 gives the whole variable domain DVKVTQSSRYLVKRTGEKVFLECVQDMDHENMFWYRQDPGLGLRLIYFSYDVKMKEKGDIPEGYSVSREKKERFSLILESASTNQTSMYLCASTEVAKNIQYFGAGTRLSVL.

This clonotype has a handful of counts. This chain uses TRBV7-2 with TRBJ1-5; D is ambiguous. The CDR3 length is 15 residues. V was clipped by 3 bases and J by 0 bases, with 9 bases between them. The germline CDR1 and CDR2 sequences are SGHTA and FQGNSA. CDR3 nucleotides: TGTGCCAGCAGCTTGAATAGAGGTAGCAATCAGCCCCAGCATTTT. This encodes CASSLNRGSNQPQHF. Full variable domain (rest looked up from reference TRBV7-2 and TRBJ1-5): GAGVSQSPSNKVTEKGKDVELRCDPISGHTALYWYRQSLGQGLEFLIYFQGNSAPDKSGLPSDRFSAERTGGSVSTLTIQRTQQEDSAVYLCASSLNRGSNQPQHFGDGTRLSIL.

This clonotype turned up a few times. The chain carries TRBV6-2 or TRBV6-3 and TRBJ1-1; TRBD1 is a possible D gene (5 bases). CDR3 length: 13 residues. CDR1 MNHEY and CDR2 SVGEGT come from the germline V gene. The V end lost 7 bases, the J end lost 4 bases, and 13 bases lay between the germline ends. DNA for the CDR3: TGTGCCAGCAAGGTCAGGGAGGTCACTGAAGCTTTCTTT. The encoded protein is CASKVREVTEAFF.

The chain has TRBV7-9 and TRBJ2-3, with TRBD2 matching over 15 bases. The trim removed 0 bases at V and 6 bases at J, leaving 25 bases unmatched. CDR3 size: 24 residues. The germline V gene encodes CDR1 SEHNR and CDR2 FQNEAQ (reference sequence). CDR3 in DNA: TGTGCCAGCAGCTTAGCGGGGGGACTAGCGGGGGGAGTGAGGACGACGGAAGAAGTGGATACGCAGTATTTT. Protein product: CASSLAGGLAGGVRTTEEVDTQYF.